This TCR beta chain comes out of a study of blood T cell repertoires in COVID-19. The overall study: Samples taken during acute and convalescent COVID-19 were collected in the United States, Italy and Spain. T cells, B-cell-depleted T cells, or PBMCs provided the cDNA or gDNA that served as material.

Germline V CDR1 and CDR2: KGHSH, LQKENI. The CDR3 runs 14 residues. Trimming left V 6 bases short and J 4 bases short, with 16 bases between. Sequencing was performed with immunoSEQ multiplex PCR; in TCRdb, only in-frame clones are kept and a portion is missing. The data contain hundreds of thousands of clones, more than 75% of them singletons. The chain is built from TRBV18 and TRBJ2-7, with a weak D call TRBD2 (5 bases). This TCR came from a woman aged 60 to 75 who had recovered from COVID-19. The specimen sequenced was peripheral blood. The CDR3, as DNA: TGTGCCAGCTCGGGCTCCGGGGTATTATACGAGCAGTACTTC. Translation: CASSGSGVLYEQYF. Drawing the rest from reference TRBV18 and TRBJ2-7, the complete variable domain is NAGVMQNPRHLVRRRGQEARLRCSPMKGHSHVYWYRQLPEEGLKFMVYLQKENIIDESGMPKERFSAEFPKEGPSILRIQQVVRGDSAAYFCASSGSGVLYEQYFGPGTRLTVT.